These 12 T cell receptor beta chains came from one sample sequenced in a study of cytomegalovirus exposure and HLA in healthy donors. The PCR made use of 60 Vbeta and 13 Jbeta primers. The protocol was immunoSEQ multiplex PCR, while the TCRdb copy is restricted to in-frame clones and leaves out a portion. The data contain under 300,000 clones, 75% to 85% of them singletons. The sample was PBMCs. All receptors derive from a woman aged 55-70 years in good health and CMV-seropositive.

The J gene is TRBJ2-7, the V gene TRBV2, with 8 bases lining up with TRBD1. CDR1 and CDR2 (germline): SNHLY, FYNNEI. The CDR3 runs to 17 residues. V lost 6 bases and J lost 4; bases outside the gene matches: 17. The CDR3 DNA follows: TGTGCCAGCAGGCGACAGGGGTCAACTAAACTTAAATACGAGCAGTACTTC. It is translated as CASRRQGSTKLKYEQYF.

This chain uses TRBV5-1 with TRBJ2-1; possible D gene TRBD1, 5 bases. With 4 bases removed from V and 6 bases from J, the gap between germline ends came to 8 bases. CDR3 length: 12 amino acids. Germline V gene sequence: CDR1 SGHRS, CDR2 YFSETQ. In DNA, the CDR3 is TGCGCCAGCAGCGCTAGGGGCAATGAGCAGTTCTTC. It codes for CASSARGNEQFF.

This clone was picked up a small number of times. The chain has TRBV6-5 and TRBJ1-5, with D possibly matching TRBD1 (5 bases). This CDR3 has 14 amino acids. Germline-derived CDR1 and CDR2 are MNHEY and SVGAGI. Trimming pared 8 bases from V and 0 bases from J, leaving 11 bases between. The CDR3 DNA follows: TGTGCCAGCCGTGACAGATATAGCAATCAGCCCCAGCATTTT. Amino acid sequence: CASRDRYSNQPQHF.

This clone was counted a single time. V and J are TRBV7-9 and TRBJ1-1; no clear D. V lost 0 bases and J lost 4, with 15 bases in between. Germline CDR1 SEHNR, CDR2 FQNEAQ (reference sequence). The CDR3 extends over 16 amino acids. CDR3 loop: CASSLAVSQLTTEAFF. DNA for the CDR3: TGTGCCAGCAGCTTAGCGGTGTCACAGTTAACCACTGAAGCTTTCTTT.

The rearrangement links TRBV9 to TRBJ2-7, with a weak D call TRBD2 (6 bases). Germline CDR1 SGDLS, CDR2 YYNGEE. V lost 4 bases, J lost 2 bases, and 19 bases lay in between. The CDR3 has 16 residues. The CDR3, as DNA: TGTGCCAGCAGCAAGAGAAGAGTAGCGGAACCCTACGAGCAGTACTTC. Its protein is CASSKRRVAEPYEQYF.

The rearrangement joins TRBV4-1 to TRBJ1-5; TRBD1 aligns across 8 bases. J gave up 0 bases and V 3 bases, and 4 bases lay outside the gene matches. This CDR3 region has 16 residues. Per the germline V gene, CDR1 is MGHRA and CDR2 is YSYEKL. The CDR3: CASSHIGTGSNQPQHF. The CDR3 DNA reads TGCGCCAGCAGCCATATCGGGACAGGTAGCAATCAGCCCCAGCATTTT.

The genes are TRBV2 and TRBJ2-3; perhaps TRBD2 as D (6 bases). Germline assignment: CDR1 SNHLY and CDR2 FYNNEI. The CDR3 is 17 residues long. Trimming cost V 6 bases and J 0 bases, with 19 bases left between them. The chain's CDR3 is CASRHRVWDSSTDTQYF. The DNA for the CDR3 is TGTGCCAGCAGGCATAGGGTTTGGGACTCCAGCACAGATACGCAGTATTTT.

This chain connects TRBV7-9 to TRBJ1-2; D is unresolved. The CDR3 has 12 amino acids. V was clipped by 3 bases and J by 3 bases, with 5 bases between them. Per the germline V gene, CDR1 is SEHNR and CDR2 is FQNEAQ (reference sequence). CDR3 nucleotide sequence: TGTGCCAGCAGCTTCGGGGACTATGGCTACACCTTC. It is translated as CASSFGDYGYTF.

The chain employs TRBV19 and TRBJ2-1; D not resolved. The CDR3 loop spans 16 amino acids. V was cut by 7 bases and J by 0 bases, with 16 bases left in between. Germline CDR1 LNHDA, CDR2 SQIVND (reference sequence). The CDR3 sequence: CASTPSSASSYNEQFF. CDR3 DNA sequence: TGTGCCAGTACTCCATCCTCGGCTAGCTCCTACAATGAGCAGTTCTTC. Using reference TRBV19 and TRBJ2-1 for the parts outside the CDR3, the full variable domain is DGGITQSPKYLFRKEGQNVTLSCEQNLNHDAMYWYRQDPGQGLRLIYYSQIVNDFQKGDIAEGYSVSREKKESFPLTVTSAQKNPTAFYLCASTPSSASSYNEQFFGPGTRLTVL.

The chain couples TRBV15 to TRBJ2-5; 8 bases agree with TRBD2. CDR3 length: 14 amino acids. Trimming took 4 bases from V and 3 from J; bases not matched to a gene: 4. Germline V gene lookup returns CDR1 LNHNV and CDR2 YYDKDF (reference sequence). CDR3 protein: CATSKLAAKETQYF. The CDR3 bases are TGTGCCACCAGCAAACTAGCGGCTAAAGAGACCCAGTACTTC.

The CDR3 spells CATSRDTGGNTIYF. CDR3 DNA sequence: TGTGCCACCAGCAGAGATACGGGAGGAAACACCATATATTTT. The rearrangement uses TRBV15 and TRBJ1-3; D unresolved. The germline V gene encodes CDR1 LNHNV and CDR2 YYDKDF (reference sequence). This CDR3 contains 14 residues. V lost 0 bases to trimming and J lost 4 bases, with 7 bases between them.

The chain carries TRBV10-1 and TRBJ2-2; 7 bases align to TRBD2. V lost 7 bases to trimming and J lost 0 bases; unmatched junction nucleotides: 5. Germline V gene lookup returns CDR1 WNHNN and CDR2 SYGVQD (reference sequence). This CDR3 region has 15 residues. CDR3 region: CASKPGGSNTGELFF. For the CDR3, the DNA is TGCGCCAGCAAGCCGGGAGGATCGAACACCGGGGAGCTGTTTTTT.